This T cell receptor (beta chain) was sequenced for a study of T cells in Graves' hyperthyroidism and ophthalmopathy. This CDR3 is built from 14 residues. With 6 bases removed from V and 2 bases from J, the gap between germline ends came to 12 bases. Germline values: CDR1 SGHRS, CDR2 YFSETQ. RNA transcripts yielded amplified TCR beta CDR3 regions. First-round RT-PCR of the TCR CDR3 relied on the HTBI primer set. TCRdb re-called the multiplex PCR reads through MiXCR, storing one row per CDR3 protein. The table records 690,000 or so distinct CDR3 sequences, around 19% of them present only once. Diagnosis rested on symptoms, serum thyroxine and TRAb, thyroid ultrasound, and orbital computed tomography.

The rearrangement links TRBV5-1 to TRBJ2-1; D may correspond to TRBD1 or TRBD2 (5 bases each). Sequenced input: blood. The clonotype originates from a woman in her 50s with Graves' hyperthyroidism that later progressed to Graves' ophthalmopathy. CDR3 nucleotide sequence: TGCGCCAGCACAGGGACCCTGACCTACAATGAGCAGTTCTTC. Its translation is CASTGTLTYNEQFF.